This T cell receptor (beta chain) was captured by sequencing in a study of T-cell reconstitution after alpha-beta-depleted transplantation in children. Unique molecular identifiers were used in preparing the TCRbeta library. One entry per CDR3 protein, called by TCRdb with MiXCR from the PCR reads. The sample records roughly 500,000 distinct CDR3 sequences, about 17% being singletons. This clonotype is a singleton in its sample. V was shortened by 6 bases and J by 4 bases, with 9 bases between the two germline ends. The CDR3 runs to 12 residues. CDR1 MNHEY and CDR2 SVGAGI come from the germline V gene.

The rearrangement joins TRBV6-5 to TRBJ1-1; no clear D. The sequencing used PBMCs from the stem cell graft donor, collected from the stem cell graft. This clonotype originated in a human donor who donated a stem cell graft to a child with acute lymphoblastic leukemia. CDR3 nucleotides: TGTGCCAGCAGGACGGGCCCCACTGAAGCTTTCTTT. This translates into CASRTGPTEAFF.